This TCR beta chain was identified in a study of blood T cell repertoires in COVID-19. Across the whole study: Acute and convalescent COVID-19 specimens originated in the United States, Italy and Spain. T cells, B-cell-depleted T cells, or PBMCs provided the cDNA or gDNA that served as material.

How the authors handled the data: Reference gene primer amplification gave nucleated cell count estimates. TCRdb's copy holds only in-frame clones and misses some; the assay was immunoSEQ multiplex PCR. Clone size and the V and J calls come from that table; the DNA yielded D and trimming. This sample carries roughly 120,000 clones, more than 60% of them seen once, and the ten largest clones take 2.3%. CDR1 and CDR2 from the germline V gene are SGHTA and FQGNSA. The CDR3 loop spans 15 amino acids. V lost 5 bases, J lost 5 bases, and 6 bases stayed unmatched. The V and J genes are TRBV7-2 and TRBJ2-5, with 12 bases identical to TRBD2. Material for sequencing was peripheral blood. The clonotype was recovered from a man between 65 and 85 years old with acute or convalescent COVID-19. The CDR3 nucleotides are TGTGCCAGCAGCCCCGGGACTAGCGGGCTTGAGACCCAGTACTTC. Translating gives CASSPGTSGLETQYF.